The clone carrying this T cell receptor beta chain was observed a handful of times. Its antigen is still unknown. Calling Graves' hyperthyroidism stable meant ophthalmopathy did not progress within 18 months. The data were obtained in a study of T cells in Graves' hyperthyroidism and ophthalmopathy. Overall study context: Sampling of peripheral blood happened at initial diagnosis, prior to any treatment.

CDR3 length equals 18 residues. Losses at the gene ends were 4 bases for V and 10 bases for J; bases not matched to a gene: 21. Study-wide results and caveats: Ophthalmopathy was distinguished from stable hyperthyroidism by 13 V-J signatures. Also found in blood were most expanded thyroid clonotypes above 0.001.

RNA transcripts served as the template for amplifying TCR beta CDR3 regions. An initial round of RT-PCR targeting the TCR CDR3 relied on the HTBI primer set. Each CDR3 protein gets one entry after TCRdb re-called the multiplex PCR reads with MiXCR. This sample has some 690,000 distinct CDR3 sequences, with 15% to 20% found just once. The chain carries TRBV12-3 or TRBV12-4 and TRBJ1-1; 10 bases align to TRBD1. Sequenced sample: blood. This sequence was found in a man aged 50 to 59 with Graves' hyperthyroidism. In DNA, the CDR3 is TGTGCCAGCAGTTCGGACCCAAGGACAGGGGGGCCCCCCGGCGTAGCTTTCTTT. It translates to CASSSDPRTGGPPGVAFF.